The rows below give T cell receptor beta chains drawn from one sample of a study of blood T cell repertoires in COVID-19. The table came from immunoSEQ multiplex PCR; TCRdb's copy has only in-frame clones and leaves some out. The sample includes around 170,000 clones, approximately 90% seen only once; the top ten take about 26%. Specimen: peripheral blood. Receptor source: a man aged 55 to 70 with acute or convalescent COVID-19. The CDR3 runs from the conserved cysteine through the conserved F or W. D genes are given only for firm matches. Only some rows state a clone size, as once, few, many or a class for expanded clones.

d_call,v_call,j_call,clone_size,cdr3_aa,cdr3_nt
TRBD1,TRBV5-8,TRBJ1-5,.,CASSSSGGAFGNQPQHF,TGTGCCAGCAGCTCGTCAGGGGGAGCCTTTGGAAATCAGCCCCAGCATTTT
TRBD2,TRBV5-4,TRBJ2-2,few,CATSSGSLLGGELFF,TGTGCCACCTCTAGCGGGAGTTTGTTAGGCGGGGAGCTGTTTTTT
.,TRBV15,TRBJ1-4,.,CATSRALTGPDEKLFF,TGTGCCACCAGCAGAGCCCTGACAGGCCCAGACGAAAAACTGTTTTTT
TRBD1,TRBV30,TRBJ1-6,.,CAWSDPGQAYNSPLHF,TGTGCCTGGAGTGATCCGGGACAGGCATATAATTCACCCCTCCACTTT
TRBD2,TRBV3-1/TRBV3-2,TRBJ2-3,.,CASSPTSGGKSDTQYF,TGTGCCAGCAGCCCGACTAGCGGGGGGAAGTCAGATACGCAGTATTTT
.,TRBV5-5,TRBJ1-1,few,CASSLDEPRLNTEAFF,TGTGCCAGCAGCTTGGATGAACCGCGGTTGAACACTGAAGCTTTCTTT
.,TRBV2,TRBJ2-1,.,CASFIQGNEQFF,TGTGCCAGCTTTATACAGGGAAATGAGCAGTTCTTC
.,TRBV7-9,TRBJ1-4,.,CASSDRSSLAGKLFF,TGTGCCAGCAGCGATAGATCAAGCCTAGCCGGAAAACTGTTTTTT
TRBD1,TRBV5-1,TRBJ1-2,.,CASSFNRGEGYTF,TGCGCCAGCAGCTTTAACAGGGGGGAAGGCTACACCTTC
.,TRBV30,TRBJ2-5,.,CAWAGTTWETQYF,TGTGCCTGGGCGGGTACGACATGGGAGACCCAGTACTTC
.,TRBV19,TRBJ2-3,.,CASKLAMGTDTQYF,TGTGCCAGTAAGCTAGCCATGGGCACAGATACGCAGTATTTT
.,TRBV10-3,TRBJ1-6,.,CAISESQGLSVLSSYNSPLHF,TGTGCCATCAGTGAGTCTCAGGGTCTTTCGGTCCTGAGCTCCTATAATTCACCCCTCCACTTT
.,TRBV11-2,TRBJ2-2,.,CASSLVRANTGELFF,TGTGCCAGCAGCTTAGTCAGGGCGAACACCGGGGAGCTGTTTTTT
TRBD2,TRBV7-8,TRBJ2-1,.,CASSDGLAGGPREQFF,TGTGCCAGCAGCGATGGACTAGCGGGGGGGCCGCGTGAGCAGTTCTTC
.,TRBV21-1,TRBJ1-4,.,CASSRTGAYYNEKLFF,TGTGCCAGCAGCCGGACAGGGGCCTACTATAATGAAAAACTGTTTTTT
TRBD1,TRBV7-8,TRBJ1-2,.,CASSSLGQGAGYTF,TGTGCCAGCAGCTCGCTAGGACAGGGGGCTGGCTACACCTTC